The rows below give T cell receptor beta chains drawn from one sample of a study of blood T cell repertoires in COVID-19. Sequencing was performed with immunoSEQ multiplex PCR; in TCRdb, only in-frame clones are kept and a portion is missing. The sample lists some 31,000 clones; roughly nine tenths were seen once. Specimen: peripheral blood. The receptors here all came from a human donor with active COVID-19. The donor label of this sample is uncertain. The CDR3 runs from the conserved cysteine through the conserved F or W. Fields, in order: J gene, V gene, clone size, D gene, CDR3 DNA, CDR3 protein. A D gene is named only where the DNA matches it firmly. Size values are once, few and many counts, or a class for expanded clones, and some rows have none.

j_gene: TRBJ2-1
v_gene: TRBV28
abundance: NA
d_gene: TRBD2
CDR3nt: TGTGCCAGCAGAACACAAATTACTAGCGGGAGAACCTACAATGAGCAGTTCTTC
CDR3aa: CASRTQITSGRTYNEQFF

j_gene: TRBJ2-7
v_gene: TRBV2
abundance: NA
d_gene: NA
CDR3nt: TGTGCCAGCAAGGACAGTCCCTACGAGCAGTACTTC
CDR3aa: CASKDSPYEQYF

j_gene: TRBJ2-1
v_gene: TRBV19
abundance: NA
d_gene: NA
CDR3nt: TGTGCCAGTAGTATAAGGGCGGCAGGGGCCTACAATGAGCAGTTCTTC
CDR3aa: CASSIRAAGAYNEQFF

j_gene: TRBJ2-1
v_gene: TRBV27
abundance: NA
d_gene: NA
CDR3nt: TGTGCCAGCAGTCTAGGGGGGGGGCCCTACAATGAGCAGTTCTTC
CDR3aa: CASSLGGGPYNEQFF

j_gene: TRBJ2-1
v_gene: TRBV7-6
abundance: NA
d_gene: TRBD2
CDR3nt: TGTGCCAGCAGCTTAATGGGCGGGGGTTTCTACAATGAGCAGTTCTTC
CDR3aa: CASSLMGGGFYNEQFF

j_gene: TRBJ2-3
v_gene: TRBV7-3
abundance: NA
d_gene: NA
CDR3nt: TGTGCCAGCAGCTTAACGCCTAAGAGCACAGATACGCAGTATTTT
CDR3aa: CASSLTPKSTDTQYF

j_gene: TRBJ2-7
v_gene: TRBV28
abundance: NA
d_gene: TRBD2
CDR3nt: TGTGCCAGCAGCCTAAGTGCGGGAGTATTTGGCGAGCAGTACTTC
CDR3aa: CASSLSAGVFGEQYF

j_gene: TRBJ1-1
v_gene: TRBV6-2/TRBV6-3
abundance: once
d_gene: NA
CDR3nt: TGTGCCAGCAGTCCGCGTCGACAGATGAACACTGAAGCTTTCTTT
CDR3aa: CASSPRRQMNTEAFF

j_gene: TRBJ2-1
v_gene: TRBV12-5
abundance: NA
d_gene: NA
CDR3nt: TGTGCTAGTGGACCGCAGGGGACCTACAATGAGCAGTTCTTC
CDR3aa: CASGPQGTYNEQFF

j_gene: TRBJ2-7
v_gene: TRBV7-6
abundance: NA
d_gene: TRBD2
CDR3nt: TGTGCCAGCAGCTTAGGCACTAGCGGGGTCTACGAGCAGTACTTC
CDR3aa: CASSLGTSGVYEQYF

j_gene: TRBJ2-7
v_gene: TRBV11-2
abundance: NA
d_gene: TRBD1
CDR3nt: TGTGCCAGCAGCTTACCCGGGACAGTTGCCTACGAGCAGTACTTC
CDR3aa: CASSLPGTVAYEQYF

j_gene: TRBJ2-7
v_gene: TRBV30
abundance: NA
d_gene: NA
CDR3nt: TGTGCCTGGAGCAATCCTAGCGAGAGCTCCTACGAGCAGTACTTC
CDR3aa: CAWSNPSESSYEQYF

j_gene: TRBJ2-3
v_gene: TRBV7-3
abundance: once
d_gene: TRBD1
CDR3nt: TGTGCCAGCAGCCCGAAGGGACAGGGGGGGACAGATACGCAGTATTTT
CDR3aa: CASSPKGQGGTDTQYF

j_gene: TRBJ2-5
v_gene: TRBV5-6
abundance: NA
d_gene: NA
CDR3nt: TGTGCCAGCAGCCGAGAAATGAAGGAGACCCAGTACTTC
CDR3aa: CASSREMKETQYF

j_gene: TRBJ1-2
v_gene: TRBV6-5
abundance: NA
d_gene: TRBD1
CDR3nt: TGTGCCACAAGAGAACCGGGACAGGTTTATGGCTACACCTTC
CDR3aa: CATREPGQVYGYTF

j_gene: TRBJ2-3
v_gene: TRBV6-5
abundance: NA
d_gene: TRBD2
CDR3nt: TGTGCCAGCAGTAAGCGGGGGGCCGCAGATACGCAGTATTTT
CDR3aa: CASSKRGAADTQYF

j_gene: TRBJ1-2
v_gene: TRBV7-8
abundance: NA
d_gene: NA
CDR3nt: TGTGCCAGCAGCTTATACCAAGGGGAGGGCTATGGCTACACCTTC
CDR3aa: CASSLYQGEGYGYTF

j_gene: TRBJ2-6
v_gene: TRBV7-2
abundance: NA
d_gene: TRBD1
CDR3nt: TGTGCCAGCAGCACCCGGACAGGGCGCCCTGGGGCCAACGTCCTGACTTTC
CDR3aa: CASSTRTGRPGANVLTF

j_gene: TRBJ2-6
v_gene: TRBV7-3
abundance: NA
d_gene: NA
CDR3nt: TGTGCCAGCAGTAACGGGGTTGCAGGGGCCAACGTCCTGACTTTC
CDR3aa: CASSNGVAGANVLTF

j_gene: TRBJ2-7
v_gene: TRBV10-3
abundance: NA
d_gene: NA
CDR3nt: TGTGCCATCAATCCGACAGGAGATTCTTACGAGCAGTACTTC
CDR3aa: CAINPTGDSYEQYF

j_gene: TRBJ2-1
v_gene: TRBV7-2
abundance: NA
d_gene: TRBD2
CDR3nt: TGTGCCAGCAGCTTCGGACTAGCGGGAGCGGGGGAGCAGTTCTTC
CDR3aa: CASSFGLAGAGEQFF